The following is a TCR beta chain sequence with its context. This entry comes from a study of blood T cell repertoires in COVID-19. Trimming cost V 1 base and J 5 bases, with 12 bases left between them. Germline lookup yields CDR1 SGHRS and CDR2 YFSETQ. The CDR3 length is 14 residues. TCRdb's copy holds only in-frame clones and misses some; the assay was immunoSEQ multiplex PCR. The repertoire holds approximately 230,000 clones, with 88% as singletons. The chain joins TRBV5-1 to TRBJ1-1; possibly TRBD1 for D (6 bases). The clonotype comes from a woman aged 45-59 years with acute COVID-19. The sample comprised PBMCs or T cells enriched from blood (not recorded which). CDR3 amino acids: CASSLSRGGTEAFF. For the CDR3, the DNA is TGCGCCAGCAGCTTGTCGAGAGGGGGAACTGAAGCTTTCTTT.